This record looks at one T cell receptor beta chain sequence and its context. No antigen is known for it. Donors came from a validation cohort of 95 to 150 subjects, distinct from the first 666-subject cohort. The data stem from a study of cytomegalovirus exposure and HLA in healthy donors. Measured with immunoSEQ multiplex PCR; TCRdb has only the in-frame clones, and not every one. The table records roughly 260,000 clones, around 90% of them present only once. CDR3 size: 12 residues. Deletions cut 0 bases from V and 8 bases from J, with 6 bases between. In germline, CDR1 is SGHRS, CDR2 YFSETQ. General study findings and limits: Among TCR beta chains, those listed as cytomegalovirus-associated numbered over 150. Subsequent analysis showed first-cohort TCR clusters tending to co-occur in some 120 validation repertoires. Rarity marked most TCR sequences, yet some public TCRs occurred in many donors.

The V gene is TRBV5-1, the J gene TRBJ2-1; D unclear. Sequenced: PBMCs. This receptor was obtained from a woman under 30 in good health and CMV-seronegative. Here the CDR3 reads CASSLGGDEQFF. CDR3 nucleotides: TGCGCCAGCAGCTTGGGAGGCGATGAGCAGTTCTTC.